This paragraph covers one TCR beta chain sequence. Its specificity is unknown. The data are from a study of T cells in Graves' hyperthyroidism and ophthalmopathy. Findings of the study overall: Prediction of ophthalmopathy progression came a median approximately 6.5 months pre-onset.

Amplified regions were TCR beta CDR3 sequences from RNA transcripts. Using the HTBI primer set, a first-round RT-PCR was run on the TCR CDR3. TCRdb ran MiXCR on the multiplex PCR reads and lists one entry per CDR3 protein. The table records about 270,000 distinct CDR3 sequences, less than 30% of them present only once. Sequencing was done on a sample of blood. This TCR was recovered from a man aged 35-49 years with Graves' hyperthyroidism that later progressed to Graves' ophthalmopathy.

The CDR3 loop is CASSFTTWGLLPGELFF. The CDR3 bases are TGTGCCAGCAGCTTTACGACCTGGGGTCTCCTCCCCGGGGAGCTGTTTTTT. The V and J genes are TRBV11-1 and TRBJ2-2; D unclear. V was cut by 3 bases and J by 6 bases, with 20 bases left in between. Germline assignment: CDR1 SGHAT and CDR2 FQDESV (reference sequence). The CDR3 consists of 17 residues.